Listed here are 22 T cell receptor beta chains from one sample, sequenced in a study of T cell responses to AZD1222 COVID-19 vaccine. Sequencing was performed with immunoSEQ multiplex PCR; in TCRdb, only in-frame clones are kept and a portion is missing. Altogether around 110,000 clones are present, 75% to 95% being singletons, with the ten largest covering 5.5% to 7%. This sample comprised peripheral blood, obtained 28 days after the second AZD1222 dose. These receptor sequences come from an adult who received the AZD1222 COVID-19 vaccine.

The rearrangement uses TRBV6-5 and TRBJ1-6; D gene ambiguous. Germline V CDR1 and CDR2: MNHEY, SVGAGI. CDR3 length: 15 amino acids. V lost 6 bases and J lost 3, with 12 bases in between. The DNA of the CDR3 is TGTGCCAGCAGCGCCGCTAGGAGCTATAATTCACCCCTCCACTTT. It codes for CASSAARSYNSPLHF.

The rearrangement uses TRBV23-1 and TRBJ2-1; tentatively, D is TRBD1 (5 bases). Being an ORF, TRBV23-1 has a function that is uncertain. Trimming pared 3 bases from V and 4 bases from J, leaving 19 bases between. This CDR3 comprises 17 residues. The CDR3 DNA follows: TGCGCCAGCAGTCAGTCTAACGTACAGGTGGGGTACAATGAGCAGTTCTTC. It encodes CASSQSNVQVGYNEQFF.

The chain links TRBV5-6 to TRBJ1-3; D gene ambiguous. Trimming took off 1 base at V and 0 bases at J, with 8 bases between the two ends. The CDR3 has 15 amino acids. Germline V gene data show CDR1 as SGHDT and CDR2 as YYEEEE. The CDR3 nucleotides are TGTGCCAGCAGCTTGTCAGGTCTCTCTGGAAACACCATATATTTT. It translates to CASSLSGLSGNTIYF. The full variable domain, its missing parts supplied by reference TRBV5-6 and TRBJ1-3, is DAGVTQSPTHLIKTRGQQVTLRCSPKSGHDTVSWYQQALGQGPQFIFQYYEEEERQRGNFPDRFSGHQFPNYSSELNVNALLLGDSALYLCASSLSGLSGNTIYFGEGSWLTVV.

This chain links TRBV19 with TRBJ1-1; D may be TRBD1 (5 bases). CDR3 length equals 13 residues. V was pared by 11 bases and J by 4 bases, with 17 bases between. The V gene's germline CDR1 is LNHDA and CDR2 SQIVND (reference sequence). In DNA, the CDR3 is TGTGCCTGCCGGGGCAGGGTGGGCACTGAAGCTTTCTTT. Its protein is CACRGRVGTEAFF.

The rearrangement joins TRBV7-6 to TRBJ2-5; unclear D gene. The CDR3 sequence is 17 residues long. The ends were cut back, 3 bases at V and 2 bases at J, with 19 bases in the middle. Germline CDR1 SGHVS, CDR2 FNYEAQ. The CDR3 DNA follows: TGTGCCAGCAGCTTTTCTTTGCGGCTCAAGGGTCAAGAGACCCAGTACTTC. Translating it yields CASSFSLRLKGQETQYF. The full variable domain, rest sourced from reference TRBV7-6 and TRBJ2-5, is GAGVSQSPRYKVTKRGQDVALRCDPISGHVSLYWYRQALGQGPEFLTYFNYEAQQDKSGLPNDRFSAERPEGSISTLTIQRTEQRDSAMYRCASSFSLRLKGQETQYFGPGTRLLVL.

This CDR3 reads CAWGRQGWDEQYF. DNA of the CDR3: TGTGCCTGGGGGAGACAGGGATGGGACGAGCAGTACTTC. The V call is TRBV30, the J call TRBJ2-7; TRBD1 agrees at 7 bases. Germline CDR1 is GTSNPN and CDR2 is SVGIG (reference sequence). CDR3 size: 13 residues. The ends lost 5 bases at V and 5 bases at J; junction bases unmatched: 9. Using reference TRBV30 and TRBJ2-7 for the parts outside the CDR3, the full variable domain is SQTIHQWPATLVQPVGSPLSLECTVEGTSNPNLYWYRQAAGRGLQLLFYSVGIGQISSEVPQNLSASRPQDRQFILSSKKLLLSDSGFYLCAWGRQGWDEQYFGPGTRLTVT.

The sample holds one count of this clone. The V and J genes are TRBV9 and TRBJ1-4; D might be TRBD1 (6 bases). The CDR3 is 14 amino acids. Germline CDR1 reads SGDLS; CDR2 reads YYNGEE. Trimming shortened V by 2 bases and J by 2 bases, and 7 bases separated the two germline ends. The chain's CDR3 is CASSVQGTNEKLFF. Here the CDR3 DNA reads TGTGCCAGCAGCGTCCAGGGGACTAATGAAAAACTGTTTTTT.

The rearrangement uses TRBV19 and TRBJ1-1; D may be TRBD1 (5 bases). The germline CDR1 and CDR2 sequences are LNHDA and SQIVND (reference sequence). The germline V and J ends were trimmed by 7 bases and 2 bases, with 8 bases remaining between them. This CDR3 has 12 residues. CDR3 sequence (DNA): TGTGCCAGTAAAAGGGGCAACACTGAAGCTTTCTTT. Translated, it gives CASKRGNTEAFF.

The CDR3 protein is CASRPTGTYGYTF. CDR3 DNA: TGTGCCAGCAGACCGACAGGGACCTATGGCTACACCTTC. J is TRBJ1-2 and V is TRBV28; 7 bases match TRBD1. This CDR3 comprises 13 residues. The ends lost 6 bases at V and 4 bases at J; junction bases unmatched: 5. The germline V gene has CDR1 MDHEN and CDR2 SYDVKM.

The rearrangement uses TRBV14 and TRBJ1-2; 7 positions agree with TRBD1. Trimming took 4 bases from V and 9 from J; bases not matched to a gene: 11. There are 14 residues in the CDR3. Germline CDR1 SGHDN, CDR2 FVKESK. The CDR3: CASSPAGTVRSYTF. The DNA for the CDR3 is TGTGCCAGCAGCCCAGCCGGGACAGTAAGAAGCTACACCTTC.

With regard to this clone: A read error is possible here, since a much larger clone lies one base away. The chain has TRBV11-3 and TRBJ1-1; no clear D gene. CDR1 and CDR2 from the germline V gene are SGHNT and YENEEA. V lost 2 bases to trimming and J lost 1 base, with 5 bases between them. The CDR3 spans 13 residues. The CDR3 sequence: CASSLNRNTEAFF. The CDR3 bases are TGTGCCAGCAGCTTAAACAGGAACACTGAAGCTTTCTTT. Filled out from reference TRBV11-3 and TRBJ1-1, the complete variable domain reads EAGVVQSPRYKIIEKKQPVAFWCNPISGHNTLYWYLQNLGQGPELLIRYENEEAVDDSQLPKDRFSAERLKGVDSTLKIQPAELGDSAVYLCASSLNRNTEAFFGQGTRLTVV.

The rearrangement uses TRBV4-3 and TRBJ1-2, with 7 bases fitting TRBD1. CDR3 size: 13 residues. The V gene's germline CDR1 is LGHNA and CDR2 YSLEER. With V trimmed by 1 base and J by 4 bases, 0 bases remained unmatched. CDR3 sequence: CASSQGQGYGYTF. CDR3 nucleotides: TGCGCCAGCAGCCAAGGACAGGGCTATGGCTACACCTTC.

The chain combines TRBV19 with TRBJ1-1; D gene unclear. This CDR3 comprises 11 residues. Per germline, CDR1 LNHDA and CDR2 SQIVND (reference sequence). V dropped 8 bases and J dropped 0 bases, with 4 bases sitting between them. The CDR3 nucleotides are TGTGCCAGTCAAATGAACACTGAAGCTTTCTTT. The encoded protein is CASQMNTEAFF.

The chain has TRBV2 and TRBJ1-5, with TRBD1 matching 10 bases. V was clipped by 9 bases and J by 6 bases; unmatched bases: 8. The CDR3 spans 14 residues. The germline V gene has CDR1 SNHLY and CDR2 FYNNEI. Written as DNA, the CDR3 is TGTGCCAGTAAGTCGACAGGGGGCCTTCAGCCCCAGCATTTT. It yields the protein CASKSTGGLQPQHF.

The CDR3 here is CASSQEWTVNTEAFF. The CDR3 nucleotides are TGCGCCAGCAGCCAAGAATGGACAGTGAACACTGAAGCTTTCTTT. The J gene is TRBJ1-1, the V gene TRBV4-1; D perhaps matches TRBD1 (6 bases). CDR1 MGHRA and CDR2 YSYEKL come from the germline V gene. The CDR3 extends over 15 amino acids. V was cut by 0 bases and J by 0 bases, with 8 bases left in between.

V usage is TRBV6-5 and J usage is TRBJ1-4; 9 bases are a match to TRBD1. The V segment lost 2 bases and the J segment 7 bases; nucleotides outside the gene matches: 5. CDR1 and CDR2 from the germline V gene are MNHEY and SVGAGI. This CDR3 is 15 amino acids long. As DNA, the CDR3 is TGTGCCAGCAGTTACCTGACAGGGGGGGTTGAAAAACTGTTTTTT. Amino acid sequence: CASSYLTGGVEKLFF.

The chain links TRBV18 to TRBJ2-1, with D unresolved. V lost 0 bases and J lost 5, with 2 bases in between. This CDR3 spans 12 amino acids. CDR1 is KGHSH, CDR2 LQKENI, per germline. CDR3 protein: CASSPPHNEQFF. The CDR3 DNA reads as TGTGCCAGCTCACCACCCCACAATGAGCAGTTCTTC.

Here the CDR3 reads CATSDFREQYF. In DNA, the CDR3 is TGTGCCACCAGTGATTTCCGCGAGCAGTACTTC. V usage is TRBV24-1 and J usage is TRBJ2-7; no reliable D call. The CDR3 runs to 11 residues. V was cut by 1 base and J by 6 bases, with 3 bases left in between. CDR1 KGHDR and CDR2 SFDVKD come from the germline V gene.

V gene TRBV7-2 combines with J gene TRBJ2-1; 11 bases match TRBD2. Germline loops: CDR1 SGHTA, CDR2 FQGNSA. The J segment lost 7 bases and the V segment lost 5 bases, leaving 10 bases of the junction unmatched. The CDR3 loop spans 16 amino acids. The CDR3 protein is CASSQRTSGSFNEQFF. CDR3 coding DNA: TGTGCCAGCAGCCAAAGGACTAGCGGGTCCTTTAATGAGCAGTTCTTC.

This clone was observed a single time. The V call is TRBV15, the J call TRBJ1-5; no clear D. This CDR3 spans 13 amino acids. Germline V lookup: CDR1 LNHNV, CDR2 YYDKDF (reference sequence). Trimming took off 5 bases at V and 5 bases at J, with 10 bases between the two ends. The CDR3 reads CATSPRRDQPQHF. The CDR3 DNA is TGTGCCACCAGCCCCCGCCGGGATCAGCCCCAGCATTTT.

This chain links TRBV28 with TRBJ1-5; a possible D gene is TRBD1 (5 bases). Germline-derived CDR1 and CDR2 are MDHEN and SYDVKM. Trimming left V 5 bases short and J 0 bases short, with 11 bases between. The CDR3 is 15 amino acids. Written as DNA, the CDR3 is TGTGCCAGCAGTCGCGGGACTTATAGCAATCAGCCCCAGCATTTT. This translates into CASSRGTYSNQPQHF.

Concerning this clone itself: At one end, the junction sequence differs from germline, possibly due to a read error. This CDR3 is CTSSSGTGVTGELFF. The CDR3 DNA sequence: TGTACCAGCAGCTCCGGGACAGGGGTCACCGGGGAGCTGTTTTTT. The chain carries TRBV7-9 and TRBJ2-2, with TRBD1 identical over 10 bases. The CDR3 spans 15 residues. Germline lookup yields CDR1 SEHNR and CDR2 FQNEAQ (reference sequence). The variable domain in full, with the rest retrieved from reference TRBV7-9 and TRBJ2-2, is DTGVSQNPRHKITKRGQNVTFRCDPISEHNRLYWYRQTLGQGPEFLTYFQNEAQLEKSRLLSDRFSAERPKGSFSTLEIQRTEQGDSAMYLCTSSSGTGVTGELFFGEGSRLTVL.